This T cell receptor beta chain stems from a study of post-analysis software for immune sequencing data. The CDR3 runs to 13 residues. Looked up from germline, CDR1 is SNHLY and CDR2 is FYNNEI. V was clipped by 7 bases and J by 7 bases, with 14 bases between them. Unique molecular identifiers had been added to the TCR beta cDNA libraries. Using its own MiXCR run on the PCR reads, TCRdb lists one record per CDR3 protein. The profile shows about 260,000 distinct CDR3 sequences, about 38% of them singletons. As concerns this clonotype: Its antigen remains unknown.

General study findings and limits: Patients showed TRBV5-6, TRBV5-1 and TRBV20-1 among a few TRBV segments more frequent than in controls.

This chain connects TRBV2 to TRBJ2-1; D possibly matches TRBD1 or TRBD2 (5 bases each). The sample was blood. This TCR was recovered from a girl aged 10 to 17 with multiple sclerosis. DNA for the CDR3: TGTGCCAGCAACCGGGACCCTCGGAATGAGCAGTTCTTC. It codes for CASNRDPRNEQFF.